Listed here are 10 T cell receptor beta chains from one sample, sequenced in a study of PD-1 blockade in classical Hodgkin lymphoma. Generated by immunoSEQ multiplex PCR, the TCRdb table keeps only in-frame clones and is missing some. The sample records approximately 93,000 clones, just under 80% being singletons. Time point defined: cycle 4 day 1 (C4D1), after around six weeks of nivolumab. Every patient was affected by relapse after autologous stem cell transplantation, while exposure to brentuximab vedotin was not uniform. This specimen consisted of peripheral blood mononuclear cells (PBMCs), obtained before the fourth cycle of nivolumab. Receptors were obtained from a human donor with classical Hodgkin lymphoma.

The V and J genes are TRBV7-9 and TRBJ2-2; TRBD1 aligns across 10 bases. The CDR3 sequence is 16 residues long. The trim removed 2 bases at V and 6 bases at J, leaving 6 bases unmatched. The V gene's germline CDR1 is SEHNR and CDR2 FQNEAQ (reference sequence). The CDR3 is CASSLLSGQGSGELFF. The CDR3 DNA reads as TGTGCCAGCAGCTTACTGTCGGGACAGGGGTCCGGGGAGCTGTTTTTT.

The CDR3 region is CASSGGRIYGYTF. The CDR3 DNA reads TGTGCCAGTTCAGGGGGGCGCATCTATGGCTACACCTTC. The chain combines TRBV7-9 with TRBJ1-2; 7 positions agree with TRBD1. The CDR3 has 13 residues. In germline, CDR1 is SEHNR, CDR2 FQNEAQ (reference sequence). Trimming took 9 bases from V and 4 from J; bases not matched to a gene: 8.

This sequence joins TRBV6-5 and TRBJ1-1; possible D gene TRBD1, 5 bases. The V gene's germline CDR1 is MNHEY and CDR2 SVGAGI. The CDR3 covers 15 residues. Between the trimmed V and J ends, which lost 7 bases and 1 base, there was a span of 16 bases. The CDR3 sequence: CASTPGGVANTEAFF. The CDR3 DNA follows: TGTGCCAGCACCCCTGGGGGGGTGGCGAACACTGAAGCTTTCTTT.

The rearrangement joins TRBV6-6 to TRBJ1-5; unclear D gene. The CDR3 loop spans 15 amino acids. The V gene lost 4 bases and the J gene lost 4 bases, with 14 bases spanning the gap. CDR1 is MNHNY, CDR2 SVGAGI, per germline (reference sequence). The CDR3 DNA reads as TGTGCCAGCAGTTCTCCGGGAAAGCTAAATCAGCCCCAGCATTTT. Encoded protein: CASSSPGKLNQPQHF.

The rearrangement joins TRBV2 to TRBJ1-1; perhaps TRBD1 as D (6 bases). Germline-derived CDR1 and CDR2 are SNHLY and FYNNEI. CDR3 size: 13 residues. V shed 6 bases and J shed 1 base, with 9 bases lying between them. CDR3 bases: TGTGCCAGCAGCCCGGGACAGAACACTGAAGCTTTCTTT. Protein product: CASSPGQNTEAFF.

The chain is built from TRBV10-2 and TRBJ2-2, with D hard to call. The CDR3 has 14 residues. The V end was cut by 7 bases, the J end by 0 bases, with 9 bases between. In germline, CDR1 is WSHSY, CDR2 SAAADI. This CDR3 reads CASKGSPNTGELFF. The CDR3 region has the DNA TGCGCCAGCAAGGGCTCCCCGAACACCGGGGAGCTGTTTTTT.

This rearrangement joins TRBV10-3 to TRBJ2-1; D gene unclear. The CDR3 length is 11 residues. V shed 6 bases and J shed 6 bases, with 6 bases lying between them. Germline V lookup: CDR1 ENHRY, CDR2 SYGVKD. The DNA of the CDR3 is TGTGCCATCAGCCCTTCCAATGAGCAGTTCTTC. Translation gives CAISPSNEQFF.

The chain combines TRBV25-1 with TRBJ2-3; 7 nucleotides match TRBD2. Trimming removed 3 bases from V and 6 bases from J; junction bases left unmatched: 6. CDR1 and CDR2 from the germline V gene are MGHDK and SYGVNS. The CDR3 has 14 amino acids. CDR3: CASSETSRGDTQYF. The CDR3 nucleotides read TGTGCCAGCAGTGAGACTAGCAGAGGCGATACGCAGTATTTT. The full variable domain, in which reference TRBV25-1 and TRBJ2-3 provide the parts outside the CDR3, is EADIYQTPRYLVIGTGKKITLECSQTMGHDKMYWYQQDPGMELHLIHYSYGVNSTEKGDLSSESTVSRIRTEHFPLTLESARPSHTSQYLCASSETSRGDTQYFGPGTRLTVL.

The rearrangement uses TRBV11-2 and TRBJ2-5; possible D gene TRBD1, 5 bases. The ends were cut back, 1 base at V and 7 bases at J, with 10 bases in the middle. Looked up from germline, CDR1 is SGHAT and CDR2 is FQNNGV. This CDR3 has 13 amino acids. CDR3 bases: TGTGCCAGCAGCTTAGTCAGTACAGGGACCCAGTACTTC. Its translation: CASSLVSTGTQYF. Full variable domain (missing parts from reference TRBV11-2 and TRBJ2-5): EAGVAQSPRYKIIEKRQSVAFWCNPISGHATLYWYQQILGQGPKLLIQFQNNGVVDDSQLPKDRFSAERLKGVDSTLKIQPAKLEDSAVYLCASSLVSTGTQYFGPGTRLLVL.

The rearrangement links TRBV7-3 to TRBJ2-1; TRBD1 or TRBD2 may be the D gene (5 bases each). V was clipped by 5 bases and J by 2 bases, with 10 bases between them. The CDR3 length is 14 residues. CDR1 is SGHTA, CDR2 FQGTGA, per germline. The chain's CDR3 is CASSAGRAYNEQFF. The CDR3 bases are TGTGCCAGCAGCGCAGGGAGAGCCTACAATGAGCAGTTCTTC.